Following are 4 T cell receptor beta chains from one sample sequenced in a study of cytomegalovirus exposure and HLA in healthy donors. Primers for the PCR totalled 60 Vbeta and 13 Jbeta. Data came from immunoSEQ multiplex PCR; TCRdb stores just in-frame clones and leaves some out. The sample holds about 170,000 clones; over 75% are singletons and the top ten take 6.3%. Source material: PBMCs. These receptor sequences come from a man between 35 and 55 years old in good health and CMV-seropositive.

The chain joins TRBV18 to TRBJ2-7; tentative D call: TRBD1 (5 bases). V was pared by 6 bases and J by 7 bases, with 19 bases between. This CDR3 is built from 14 residues. Germline CDR1 is KGHSH and CDR2 is LQKENI. The CDR3 protein is CASSLERDSWEQYF. For the CDR3, the DNA is TGTGCCAGCTCTCTGGAGCGAGACAGTTGGGAGCAGTACTTC.

This chain links TRBV6-1 with TRBJ1-4; 8 bases are a match to TRBD1. The CDR3 is 14 amino acids. V lost 6 bases and J lost 6; bases outside the gene matches: 6. The germline V gene encodes CDR1 MNHNS and CDR2 SASEGT. CDR3 loop: CASRDRAGDEKLFF. For the CDR3, the DNA is TGTGCCAGCAGGGACAGGGCAGGAGATGAAAAACTGTTTTTT.

The chain employs TRBV9 and TRBJ1-1, with D unclear. CDR1 is SGDLS, CDR2 YYNGEE, per germline. The V gene lost 2 bases and the J gene lost 1 base, with 6 bases spanning the gap. The CDR3 consists of 13 residues. CDR3 in DNA: TGTGCCAGCAGCGTCTACCCGAACACTGAAGCTTTCTTT. Encoded protein: CASSVYPNTEAFF.

In regard to this clone: One junction end does not reproduce the germline sequence, and a read error may be involved. V usage is TRBV6-7 and J usage is TRBJ2-4; TRBD2 aligns across 12 bases. TRBV6-7 is recorded as an ORF, its role being uncertain. There are 14 residues in the CDR3. The CDR3 region has the DNA TGTGCCAGCAGTTACTCTTCTAGCGGGAGGGGCCCCAACTTC. It encodes CASSYSSSGRGPNF.